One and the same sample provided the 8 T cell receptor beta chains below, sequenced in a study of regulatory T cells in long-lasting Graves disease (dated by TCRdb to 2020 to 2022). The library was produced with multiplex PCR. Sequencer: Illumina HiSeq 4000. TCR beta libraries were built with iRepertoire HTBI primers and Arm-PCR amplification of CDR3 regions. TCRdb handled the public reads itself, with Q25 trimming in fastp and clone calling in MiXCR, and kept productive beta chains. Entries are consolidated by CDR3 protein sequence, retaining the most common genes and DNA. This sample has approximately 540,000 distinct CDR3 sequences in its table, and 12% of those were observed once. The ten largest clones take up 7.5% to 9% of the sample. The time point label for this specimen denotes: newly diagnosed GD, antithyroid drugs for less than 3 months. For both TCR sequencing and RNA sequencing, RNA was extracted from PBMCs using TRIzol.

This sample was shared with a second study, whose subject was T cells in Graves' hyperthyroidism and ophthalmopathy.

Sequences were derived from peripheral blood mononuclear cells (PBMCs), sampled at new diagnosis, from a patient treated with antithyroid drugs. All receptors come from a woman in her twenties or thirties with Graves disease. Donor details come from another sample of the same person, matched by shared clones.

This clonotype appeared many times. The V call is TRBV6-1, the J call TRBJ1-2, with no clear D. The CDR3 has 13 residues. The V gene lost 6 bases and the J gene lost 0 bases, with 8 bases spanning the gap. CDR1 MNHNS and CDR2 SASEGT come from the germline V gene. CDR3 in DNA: TGTGCCAGCAGCGGCTACGCTAACTATGGCTACACCTTC. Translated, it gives CASSGYANYGYTF.

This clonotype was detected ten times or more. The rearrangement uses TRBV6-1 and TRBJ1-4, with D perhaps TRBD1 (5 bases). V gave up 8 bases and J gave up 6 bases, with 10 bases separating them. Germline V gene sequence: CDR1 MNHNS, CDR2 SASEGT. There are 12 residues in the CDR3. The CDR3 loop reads CASSDRDEKLFF. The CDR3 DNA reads TGTGCCAGCTCAGACAGAGATGAAAAACTGTTTTTT.

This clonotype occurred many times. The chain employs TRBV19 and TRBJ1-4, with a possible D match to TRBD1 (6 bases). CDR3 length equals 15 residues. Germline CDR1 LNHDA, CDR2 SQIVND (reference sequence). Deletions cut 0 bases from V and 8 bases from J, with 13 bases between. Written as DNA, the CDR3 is TGTGCCAGTAGTATAGATCGGGACATCGGGGAAAAACTGTTTTTT. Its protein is CASSIDRDIGEKLFF. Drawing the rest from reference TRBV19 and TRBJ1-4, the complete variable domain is DGGITQSPKYLFRKEGQNVTLSCEQNLNHDAMYWYRQDPGQGLRLIYYSQIVNDFQKGDIAEGYSVSREKKESFPLTVTSAQKNPTAFYLCASSIDRDIGEKLFFGSGTQLSVL.

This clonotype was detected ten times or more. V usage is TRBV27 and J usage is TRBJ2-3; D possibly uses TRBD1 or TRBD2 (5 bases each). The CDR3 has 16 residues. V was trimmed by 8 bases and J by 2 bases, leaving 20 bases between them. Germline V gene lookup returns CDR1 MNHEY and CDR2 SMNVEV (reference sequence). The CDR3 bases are TGTGCCAGCGGCGACCGCCGGTCCGGGGCCACAGATACGCAGTATTTT. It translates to CASGDRRSGATDTQYF.

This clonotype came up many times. The DNA for the CDR3 is TGTGCCAGCAGTTCGGGACTAGCGATTTGGAATGAGCAGTTCTTC. Encoded protein: CASSSGLAIWNEQFF. The rearrangement uses TRBV12-3 or TRBV12-4 and TRBJ2-1; the match to TRBD2 covers 10 bases. V was clipped by 4 bases and J by 7 bases; unmatched bases: 7. The CDR3 is 15 amino acids.

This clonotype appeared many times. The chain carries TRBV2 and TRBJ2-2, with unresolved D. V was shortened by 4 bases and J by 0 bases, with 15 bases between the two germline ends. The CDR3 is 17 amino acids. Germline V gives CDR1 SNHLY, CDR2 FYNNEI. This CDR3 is CASSVPRQAANTGELFF. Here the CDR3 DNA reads TGTGCCAGCAGTGTCCCCCGGCAGGCCGCGAACACCGGGGAGCTGTTTTTT.

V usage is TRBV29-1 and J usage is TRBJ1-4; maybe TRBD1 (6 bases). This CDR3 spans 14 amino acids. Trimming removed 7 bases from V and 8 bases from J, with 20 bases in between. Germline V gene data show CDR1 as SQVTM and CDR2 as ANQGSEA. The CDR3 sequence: CSAPMGGAGEKLFF. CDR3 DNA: TGCAGCGCCCCAATGGGGGGGGCCGGCGAAAAACTGTTTTTT.

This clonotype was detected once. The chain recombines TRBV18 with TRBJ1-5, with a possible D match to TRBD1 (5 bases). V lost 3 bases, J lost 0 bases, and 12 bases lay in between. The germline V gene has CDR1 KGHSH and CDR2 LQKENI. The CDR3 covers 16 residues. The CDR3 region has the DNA TGTGCCAGCTCACCGGGGCGGTTAAATAGCAATCAGCCCCAGCATTTT. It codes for CASSPGRLNSNQPQHF.